This paragraph covers one T cell receptor (beta chain) sequence. Primers: 60 Vbeta forward and 13 Jbeta reverse. Assay: immunoSEQ multiplex PCR; the TCRdb copy retains only in-frame clones and omits some. The sample has about 100,000 clones; around 79% are singletons. The sample originates from a study of cytomegalovirus exposure and HLA in healthy donors. Trimming stripped 0 bases from V and 8 bases from J, with 5 bases between. In germline, CDR1 is SGHTA, CDR2 FQGTGA. There are 13 residues in the CDR3. The rearrangement links TRBV7-3 to TRBJ1-6; D unresolved. The specimen sequenced was PBMCs. The receptor's source is a male donor in good health and CMV-seropositive. CDR3 bases: TGTGCCAGCAGCTTAACGTCCGATTCACCCCTCCACTTT. It translates to CASSLTSDSPLHF.